This TCR beta chain is drawn from a study of cytomegalovirus exposure and HLA in healthy donors. Study-wide findings and caveats: Approximately 160 TCR beta chains were listed as cytomegalovirus-associated. Certain indistinguishable V segments, among them TRBV6-2 and TRBV6-3, were excluded.

Note on this clone: The antigen remains undetermined.

Every donor was a healthy person donating bone marrow. There are 15 residues in the CDR3. Per the germline V gene, CDR1 is SGHTA and CDR2 is FQGTGA. V gave up 2 bases and J gave up 4 bases; unmatched junction bases: 1. The PCR employed 60 Vbeta primers together with 13 Jbeta primers. The data were produced by immunoSEQ multiplex PCR, yet TCRdb's version contains in-frame clones alone and is incomplete. Of approximately 140,000 clones listed, about 80% were seen once; the top ten hold approximately 3%. The chain combines TRBV7-3 with TRBJ2-3; 12 nucleotides match TRBD2. Material for sequencing was PBMCs. The sequence came from a boy aged 2-9 years in good health and CMV-seronegative. The CDR3 here is CASSLRTSGADTQYF. CDR3 coding DNA: TGTGCCAGCAGCTTACGGACTAGCGGGGCAGATACGCAGTATTTT.